This record looks at one T cell receptor (beta chain) sequence and its context. The antigen this receptor binds is unknown. The record has no base qualities; no much larger clone is one base away. These data come from a study of immune characteristics of hereditary and idiopathic chronic pancreatitis. Study-level background: The study examined local immune cells and TCRbeta repertoires in the pancreas in hereditary and idiopathic chronic pancreatitis, using control pancreases from organ donors for comparison. The gDNA-based approach was chosen because it involved minimal in vitro experimental manipulation of pancreas-infiltrating T cells. TCRbeta sequencing covered 4 or 5 control pancreases, fewer than 10 hereditary chronic pancreatitis pancreases and about six idiopathic chronic pancreatitis pancreases.

The library was built by means of the immunoSEQ multiplex PCR assay. The TCRbeta CDR3 region and neighboring sequences were amplified from pancreatic genomic DNA and then sequenced. In the authors' own workflow: Productive clonality and productive rearrangement counts were measured along with repertoire diversity, which was expressed as a mean normalized Shannon-Wiener index. Control and chronic pancreatitis repertoire metrics were compared with the nonparametric Mann-Whitney U test. CDR3beta sequences with identical amino acid composition and length across subjects were defined as shared clonotypes. Imported from immuneACCESS, the table was reduced by TCRdb to in-frame sequences with V and J called. These copies leave out some clones; in studies compared against another copy, an unresolved V gene accounts for under half, and the cause of the remainder is not known. V and J calls and clone size come straight from that table; D and trimming were deduced from the DNA. Counted in this sample were more than 4,500 clones; approximately 70% of them appeared once. The top ten hold 7.3% of the sample.

Chronic pancreatitis pancreas tissue came from patients undergoing total pancreatectomy with islet autotransplantation (TPIAT). Included chronic pancreatitis patients had no known history of diabetes. For TCRbeta sequencing, genomic DNA was pulled straight from bulk pancreas tissue, skipping any T cell sorting. Pancreas tissues from patients and organ donors were collected consecutively at two US centers. Paper-wide results and their limitations: The study did not include chronic pancreatitis caused by alcohol use. Because patient tissue could be obtained only at the time of TPIAT, differences in disease duration may have affected the immune findings. Compared with controls, TCRbeta repertoire diversity was significantly higher and clonality was lower in both chronic pancreatitis groups. Numbers of productive TCR rearrangements correlated positively with disease severity scores among 10 to 15 chronic pancreatitis patients.

The origin of this receptor is a human donor with chronic pancreatitis. The sequenced sample consisted of pancreas tissue with hereditary chronic pancreatitis.

CDR3 reads: CASIPGPTNNEKLFF. The DNA sequence is as follows: TGTGCCAGCATCCCGGGCCCGACCAATAATGAAAAACTGTTTTTT. The chain couples TRBV6-5 to TRBJ1-4; the D segment cannot be called with confidence. Reading from cysteine to phenylalanine, the CDR3 counts 15 amino acids. Left in the record is the CDR3 DNA by itself, 45 bases read in frame from the first base. Reading the germline V gene gives CDR1 MNHEY and CDR2 SVGAGI. The junction shows trimming of 7 bases on V and 4 bases on J, plus 16 bases between the germline ends.